This T cell receptor beta chain was sequenced in a study of cytomegalovirus exposure and HLA in healthy donors. The PCR made use of 60 Vbeta and 13 Jbeta primers. Generated by immunoSEQ multiplex PCR, the TCRdb table keeps only in-frame clones and is missing some. This table has about 100,000 clones, roughly 75% appearing once. The sample holds a few counts of this clone. The V gene lost 2 bases and the J gene lost 7 bases, with 7 bases spanning the gap. CDR1 SGHDT and CDR2 YYEEEE come from the germline V gene. The CDR3 is 12 residues long. Sequences were obtained from PBMCs. The clonotype was recovered from a woman aged 55-69 years in good health and CMV-seronegative. V and J are TRBV5-6 and TRBJ1-5; TRBD1 is a possible D gene (6 bases). The CDR3 here is CASSFGGQPQHF. CDR3 DNA: TGTGCCAGCAGCTTTGGGGGCCAGCCCCAGCATTTT.